These 16 T cell receptor beta chains share one sample of origin, sequenced in a study of monozygotic twins with inflammatory bowel disease. TCRdb reprocessed the 5' RACE reads; each CDR3 protein has one entry and no DNA is given. This table holds about 160,000 distinct CDR3 sequences. Sequencing used blood. The receptors here all came from a human donor with ulcerative colitis or Crohn's disease, or a healthy co-twin of an affected twin (not recorded which).

The chain links TRBV9 to TRBJ2-3; TCRdb gives TRBD1 as the D gene, but with no DNA this cannot be confirmed. CDR1 is SGDLS and CDR2 is YYNGEE in the germline V gene. The length of the CDR3 is 15 residues. The CDR3 loop reads CASTAGQGAADTQYF.

The chain carries TRBV20-1 and TRBJ1-2. The CDR3 consists of 14 residues. Per the germline V gene, CDR1 is DFQATT and CDR2 is SNEGSKA (reference sequence). The CDR3 sequence is CSARPAEAGYGYTF.

This chain connects TRBV25-1 to TRBJ2-3; TCRdb indicates TRBD2, and absent DNA this call remains unverified. CDR3 length: 18 residues. From germline, CDR1 is MGHDK and CDR2 SYGVNS. Here the CDR3 reads CASSERGTSGGYADTQYF.

The chain combines TRBV7-9 with TRBJ1-3. The CDR3 is 14 residues long. Germline V CDR1 and CDR2: SEHNR, FQNEAQ (reference sequence). CDR3 sequence reads: CASSLDGGGHTIYF.

The chain joins TRBV28 to TRBJ1-2; the TRBD1 assignment by TCRdb is unverifiable without DNA. The CDR3 is 14 amino acids. Germline lookup yields CDR1 MDHEN and CDR2 SYDVKM. CDR3 residues: CASSLRTGFDGYTF.

The chain is built from TRBV2 and TRBJ2-5; lacking DNA, the TRBD1 call made by TCRdb goes unchecked. In germline, CDR1 is SNHLY, CDR2 FYNNEI. This CDR3 comprises 15 residues. The CDR3 reads CASSDRGGIGETQYF.

This sequence joins TRBV6-5 and TRBJ2-7; the D call from TCRdb, TRBD1, cannot be confirmed without DNA. Germline CDR1 is MNHEY and CDR2 is SVGAGI. The CDR3 is 15 residues long. The CDR3 loop reads CASSYLPRGMVEQYF.

The gene calls are TRBV6-5 and TRBJ2-5; checking the TCRdb D call of TRBD2 is not possible without DNA. Per germline, CDR1 MNHEY and CDR2 SVGAGI. This CDR3 is 11 amino acids long. CDR3 in amino acids: CASIRGETQYF.

The gene calls are TRBV25-1 and TRBJ2-5; TCRdb's D call of TRBD1 is untestable without DNA. The CDR3 covers 15 residues. In germline, CDR1 is MGHDK, CDR2 SYGVNS. This chain's CDR3 is CASSEWGQGRETQYF.

This sequence joins TRBV24-1 and TRBJ1-2; the D call from TCRdb, TRBD1, cannot be confirmed without DNA. This CDR3 region has 14 residues. The V gene's germline CDR1 is KGHDR and CDR2 SFDVKD. The CDR3 loop is CATSDRQGASGYTF.

V is TRBV9 and J is TRBJ2-1. Germline V gene sequence: CDR1 SGDLS, CDR2 YYNGEE. The CDR3 totals 16 residues. CDR3 in amino acids: CASSVGAFSSYNEQFF.

This chain connects TRBV20-1 to TRBJ2-3; as DNA is missing, the TRBD2 call by TCRdb cannot be tested. Germline values: CDR1 DFQATT, CDR2 SNEGSKA (reference sequence). The CDR3 is 16 amino acids. This CDR3 reads CSPQAGDGRATDTQYF.

The chain combines TRBV7-8 with TRBJ2-5; the TCRdb D gene call, TRBD2, has no DNA to confirm it. The CDR3 runs to 15 residues. Germline lookup yields CDR1 SGHVS and CDR2 FQNEAQ. The CDR3 loop reads CASSFETSGMETQYF.

The chain combines TRBV12-3 or TRBV12-4 with TRBJ2-1. CDR3 length equals 14 residues. Here the CDR3 reads CASSLELDYNEQFF.

The V and J genes are TRBV5-1 and TRBJ2-3; lacking DNA, the TRBD2 call made by TCRdb goes unchecked. Germline V CDR1 and CDR2: SGHRS, YFSETQ. The CDR3 is 16 amino acids. The CDR3 loop reads CASSLDVGRSTDTQYF.

The chain links TRBV7-2 to TRBJ1-6; the D call of TRBD1 rests on TCRdb alone, since no DNA is present to check it. CDR3 length: 14 residues. Germline V lookup: CDR1 SGHTA, CDR2 FQGNSA. The CDR3 protein is CASSLEGDNSPLHF.